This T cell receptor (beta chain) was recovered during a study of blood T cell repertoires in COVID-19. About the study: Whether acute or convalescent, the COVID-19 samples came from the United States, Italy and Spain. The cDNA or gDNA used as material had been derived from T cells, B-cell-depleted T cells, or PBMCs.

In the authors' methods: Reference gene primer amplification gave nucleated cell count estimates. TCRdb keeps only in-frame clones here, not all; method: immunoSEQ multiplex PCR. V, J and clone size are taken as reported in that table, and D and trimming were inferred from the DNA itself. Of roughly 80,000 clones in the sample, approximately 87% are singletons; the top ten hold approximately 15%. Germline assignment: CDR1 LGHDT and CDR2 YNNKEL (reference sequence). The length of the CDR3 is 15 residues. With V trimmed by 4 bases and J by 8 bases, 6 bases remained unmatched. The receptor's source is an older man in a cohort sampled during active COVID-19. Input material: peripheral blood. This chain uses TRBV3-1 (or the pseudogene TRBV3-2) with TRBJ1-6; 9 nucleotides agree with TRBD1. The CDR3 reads CASSPPGQGHSPLHF. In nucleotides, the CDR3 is TGTGCCAGCAGCCCGCCGGGACAGGGACATTCACCCCTCCACTTT.